A single sample gave rise to the 7 T cell receptor beta chains below, sequenced in a study of blood T cell repertoires in COVID-19. The method was immunoSEQ multiplex PCR; TCRdb's version includes in-frame clones alone and lacks a portion of them. Of approximately 170,000 clones listed, around 81% are singletons. The specimen was peripheral blood. These receptors originate from a man in his 70s who had recovered from COVID-19.

The genes are TRBV2 and TRBJ1-1; TRBD1 aligns across 9 bases. Per the germline V gene, CDR1 is SNHLY and CDR2 is FYNNEI. The V gene end was trimmed by 4 bases and the J gene end by 4 bases; junction bases not matched to a gene: 4. This CDR3 is built from 14 residues. DNA of the CDR3: TGTGCCAGCAGTGGGATGACAGGGGGCACTGAAGCTTTCTTT. Residues: CASSGMTGGTEAFF.

This clone was observed a few times. The chain uses TRBV5-4 and TRBJ2-3; D is uncertain. CDR3 length: 15 residues. Trimming removed 4 bases at V and 5 bases at J, with 17 bases between. Looked up from germline, CDR1 is SGHNT and CDR2 is YYREEE (reference sequence). The CDR3 region has the DNA TGTGCCAGCAGCCTGGTCGAGCGTAACATAGATACGCAGTATTTT. Its translation: CASSLVERNIDTQYF.

This chain connects TRBV6-1 to TRBJ1-5; 7 bases are a match to TRBD1. The CDR3 sequence is 15 residues long. Unmatched junction bases numbered 9, after V lost 1 base and J lost 9 bases. CDR1 and CDR2 from the germline V gene are MNHNS and SASEGT. This chain's CDR3 is CASSEVPTGSVPQHF. In nucleotides, the CDR3 is TGTGCCAGCAGTGAAGTCCCGACAGGGTCTGTGCCCCAGCATTTT.

The chain employs TRBV28 and TRBJ2-7; perhaps TRBD2 as D (5 bases). Germline CDR1 and CDR2: MDHEN and SYDVKM. The V gene lost 1 base and the J gene lost 0 bases, with 10 bases spanning the gap. This CDR3 region has 15 residues. The CDR3 region has the DNA TGTGCCAGCAGTTTATTAGCGATCAGCTCCTACGAGCAGTACTTC. It yields the protein CASSLLAISSYEQYF.

This chain connects TRBV9 to TRBJ1-2; D ambiguous. Germline V lookup: CDR1 SGDLS, CDR2 YYNGEE. Trimming removed 3 bases at V and 0 bases at J, with 12 bases between. This CDR3 has 15 residues. This chain's CDR3 is CASSGSGSTNYGYTF. Here the CDR3 DNA reads TGTGCCAGCAGCGGGAGCGGAAGTACTAACTATGGCTACACCTTC.

The rearrangement joins TRBV7-2 to TRBJ2-1; 12 nucleotides line up with TRBD2. Per germline, CDR1 SGHTA and CDR2 FQGNSA. This CDR3 has 17 amino acids. V shed 4 bases and J 2 bases; nucleotides not matched to a gene: 6. In DNA form, the CDR3 reads TGTGCCAGCAGCTCCCCGGGACTAGCGGGCCCCTACAATGAGCAGTTCTTC. Translation: CASSSPGLAGPYNEQFF.

The chain couples TRBV28 to TRBJ1-5, with D possibly being TRBD1 (6 bases). Germline CDR1 is MDHEN and CDR2 is SYDVKM. Trimming cost V 9 bases and J 7 bases, with 19 bases left between them. The length of the CDR3 is 14 residues. The CDR3 sequence is CASRTPGDGQPQHF. CDR3 nucleotides: TGTGCCAGTAGAACTCCAGGGGACGGACAGCCCCAGCATTTT.